The T cell receptor (beta chain) under discussion was sequenced for a study of blood T cell repertoires in COVID-19. Some clones are missing from TCRdb's copy, which holds only in-frame ones; the method was immunoSEQ multiplex PCR. The sample lists a few hundred thousand clones, 83% occurring once. V gave up 4 bases and J gave up 1 base, with 9 bases separating them. Germline CDR1 SGDLS, CDR2 YYNGEE. This CDR3 contains 14 residues. This clone was observed at least ten times. The J gene is TRBJ1-3, the V gene TRBV9, with unresolved D. The receptor's source is a man aged 45-65 years with active or convalescent COVID-19. Sequences were obtained from peripheral blood. The CDR3 protein is CASSPTGSGNTIYF. The CDR3 bases are TGTGCCAGCAGCCCTACGGGGTCTGGAAACACCATATATTTT.